This T cell receptor beta chain was retrieved from a study of blood T cell repertoires in COVID-19. Study information: Sources were T cells, B-cell-depleted T cells, or PBMCs; the material itself was cDNA or gDNA.

Germline assignment: CDR1 SGHKS and CDR2 YYEKEE (reference sequence). V was clipped by 0 bases and J by 3 bases, with 18 bases between them. This CDR3 region has 17 residues. Assay: immunoSEQ multiplex PCR; the TCRdb copy retains only in-frame clones and omits some. Here the sample spans roughly 220,000 clones, 86% being singletons. Clinical histories supplied by participants themselves formed the basis of cohort assignment. The receptor was isolated from a woman aged 40 to 50 with acute COVID-19. The material sequenced was PBMCs or T cells enriched from blood (not recorded which). This chain uses TRBV5-5 with TRBJ1-2; no clear D gene. The CDR3 loop is CASSLVPGLGPDYGYTF. The DNA of the CDR3 is TGTGCCAGCAGCTTGGTTCCGGGTCTAGGTCCGGACTATGGCTACACCTTC.